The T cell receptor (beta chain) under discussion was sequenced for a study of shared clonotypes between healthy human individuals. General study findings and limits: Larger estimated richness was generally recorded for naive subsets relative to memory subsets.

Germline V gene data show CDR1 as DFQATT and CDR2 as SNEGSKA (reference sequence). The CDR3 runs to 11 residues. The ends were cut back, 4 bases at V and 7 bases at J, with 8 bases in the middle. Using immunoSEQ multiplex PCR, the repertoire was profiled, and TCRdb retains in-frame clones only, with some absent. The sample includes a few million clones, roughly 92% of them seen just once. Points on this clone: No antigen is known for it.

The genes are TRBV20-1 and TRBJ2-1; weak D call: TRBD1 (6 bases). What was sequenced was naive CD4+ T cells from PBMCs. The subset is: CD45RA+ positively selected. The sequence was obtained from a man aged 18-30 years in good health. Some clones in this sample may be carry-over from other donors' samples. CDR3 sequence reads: CSAKGQNEQFF. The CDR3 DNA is TGCAGTGCTAAGGGACAAAATGAGCAGTTCTTC.